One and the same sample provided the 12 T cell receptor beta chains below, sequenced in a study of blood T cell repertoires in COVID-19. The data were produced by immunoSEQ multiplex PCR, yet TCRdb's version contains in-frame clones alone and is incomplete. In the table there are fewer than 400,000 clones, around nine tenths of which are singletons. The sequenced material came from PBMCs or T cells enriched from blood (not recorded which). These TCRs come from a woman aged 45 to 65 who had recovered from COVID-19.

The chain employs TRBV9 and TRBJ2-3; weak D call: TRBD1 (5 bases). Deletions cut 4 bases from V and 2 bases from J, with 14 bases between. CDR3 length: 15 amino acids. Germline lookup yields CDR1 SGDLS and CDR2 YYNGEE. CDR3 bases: TGTGCCAGCAGCCGAAACACAGGAGTCACAGATACGCAGTATTTT. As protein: CASSRNTGVTDTQYF.

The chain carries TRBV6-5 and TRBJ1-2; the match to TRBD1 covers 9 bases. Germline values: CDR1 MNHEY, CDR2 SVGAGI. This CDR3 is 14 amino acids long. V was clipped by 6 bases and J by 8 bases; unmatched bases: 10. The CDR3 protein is CASRRDRDGSGYTF. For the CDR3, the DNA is TGTGCCAGCAGAAGGGACAGGGACGGTTCCGGCTACACCTTC.

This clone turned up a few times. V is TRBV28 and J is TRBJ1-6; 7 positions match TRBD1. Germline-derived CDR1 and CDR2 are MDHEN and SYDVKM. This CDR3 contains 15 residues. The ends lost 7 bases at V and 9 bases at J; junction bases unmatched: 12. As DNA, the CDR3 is TGTGCCAGCAAAGTACAAGCCAGGGGGTTTTCACCCCTCCACTTT. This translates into CASKVQARGFSPLHF. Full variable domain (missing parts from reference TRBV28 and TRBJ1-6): DVKVTQSSRYLVKRTGEKVFLECVQDMDHENMFWYRQDPGLGLRLIYFSYDVKMKEKGDIPEGYSVSREKKERFSLILESASTNQTSMYLCASKVQARGFSPLHFGNGTRLTVT.

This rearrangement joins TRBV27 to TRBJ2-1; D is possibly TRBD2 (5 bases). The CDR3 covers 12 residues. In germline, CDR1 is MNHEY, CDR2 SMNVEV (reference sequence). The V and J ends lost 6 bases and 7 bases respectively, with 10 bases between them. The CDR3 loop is CASRSTRNEQFF. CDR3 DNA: TGTGCCAGCAGGAGTACTAGGAATGAGCAGTTCTTC.

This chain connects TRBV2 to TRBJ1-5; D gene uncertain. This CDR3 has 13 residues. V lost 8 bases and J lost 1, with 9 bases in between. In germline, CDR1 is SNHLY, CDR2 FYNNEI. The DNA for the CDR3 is TGTGCCAGCGTCGGAGCAAGCAATCAGCCCCAGCATTTT. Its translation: CASVGASNQPQHF.

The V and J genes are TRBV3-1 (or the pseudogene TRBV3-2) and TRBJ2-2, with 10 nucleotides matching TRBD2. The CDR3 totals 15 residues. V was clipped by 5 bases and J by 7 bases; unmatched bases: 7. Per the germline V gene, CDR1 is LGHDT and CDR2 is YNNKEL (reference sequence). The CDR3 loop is CASSVGLAVGGELFF. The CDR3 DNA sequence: TGTGCCAGCAGCGTCGGACTAGCGGTGGGCGGGGAGCTGTTTTTT.

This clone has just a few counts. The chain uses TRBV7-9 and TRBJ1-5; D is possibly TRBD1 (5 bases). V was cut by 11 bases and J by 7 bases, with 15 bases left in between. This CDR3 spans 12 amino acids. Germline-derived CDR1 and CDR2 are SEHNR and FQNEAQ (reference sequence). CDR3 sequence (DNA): TGTGCCGGGGGAGGGGCAAACCAGCCCCAGCATTTT. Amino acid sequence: CAGGGANQPQHF.

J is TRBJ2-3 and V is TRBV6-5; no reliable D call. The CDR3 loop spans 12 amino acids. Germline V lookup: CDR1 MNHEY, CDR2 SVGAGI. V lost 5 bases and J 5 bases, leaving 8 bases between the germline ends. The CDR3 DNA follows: TGTGCCAGCAGTCGTTTCGGAGATACGCAGTATTTT. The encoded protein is CASSRFGDTQYF.

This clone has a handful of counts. CDR3 nucleotide sequence: TGTGCCAGCAGTCGGGACAGGGGAGGGTCCCTTAATTCACCCCTCCACTTT. Translating it yields CASSRDRGGSLNSPLHF. The genes are TRBV6-6 and TRBJ1-6; 10 bases are a match to TRBD1. The CDR3 runs to 17 residues. Losses at the gene ends were 5 bases for V and 6 bases for J; bases not matched to a gene: 10. The germline V gene has CDR1 MNHNY and CDR2 SVGAGI (reference sequence).

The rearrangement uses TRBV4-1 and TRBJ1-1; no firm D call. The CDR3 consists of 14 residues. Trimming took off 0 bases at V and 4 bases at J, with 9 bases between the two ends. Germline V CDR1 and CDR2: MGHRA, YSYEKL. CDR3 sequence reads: CASSQDVGSTEAFF. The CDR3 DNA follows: TGCGCCAGCAGCCAAGACGTCGGGAGCACTGAAGCTTTCTTT.

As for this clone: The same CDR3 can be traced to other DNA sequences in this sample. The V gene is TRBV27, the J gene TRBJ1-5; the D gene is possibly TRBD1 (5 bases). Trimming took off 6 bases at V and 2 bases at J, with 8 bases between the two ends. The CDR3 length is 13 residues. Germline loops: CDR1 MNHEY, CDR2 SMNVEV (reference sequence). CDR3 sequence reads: CASSFRGNQPQHF. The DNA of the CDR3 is TGTGCCAGCAGCTTCAGGGGCAATCAGCCCCAGCATTTT.

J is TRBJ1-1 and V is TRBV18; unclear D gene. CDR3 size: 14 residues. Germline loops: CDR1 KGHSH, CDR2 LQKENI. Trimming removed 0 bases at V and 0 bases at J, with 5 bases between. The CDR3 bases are TGTGCCAGCTCACCACCAGCAATGAACACTGAAGCTTTCTTT. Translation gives CASSPPAMNTEAFF.